This TCR beta chain was captured in a study of T cells expressing NK-cell markers. Background on the study: The authors derived TCR beta repertoires from sorted CD3+CD56+NKG2C+, CD3+CD56+NKG2C- and CD3+CD56-NKG2C+ T cells.

The CDR3 extends over 14 amino acids. Germline values: CDR1 SGHKS, CDR2 YYEKEE (reference sequence). Study-wide results and limits: It was still unclear whether expanded NKG2C+ T cell clones were HCMV specific. Top CD8+ clonotypes included the dominant CD3+CD56+NKG2C+ clonotypes in five to seven donors.

Notes on this clonotype: Its cognate antigen is unknown.

TCRdb reprocessed the 5' RACE reads; each CDR3 protein has one entry and no DNA is given. This specimen shows about 400,000 distinct CDR3 sequences; the ten leading clones hold about 10%. This TCR came from a woman aged 50 to 60 in good health. The specimen was blood T cells: a sorted CD56 or NKG2C T cell subset, CD4+ or CD8+ T cells, or bulk PBMC T cells (not recorded which). The V and J genes are TRBV5-5 and TRBJ2-3; TCRdb proposes TRBD2, but this gene call is untestable without DNA. This CDR3 is CASSLGADTDTQYF.